This passage covers 28 T cell receptor beta chains from one sample sequenced in a study of blood T cell repertoires in COVID-19. Some clones are missing from TCRdb's copy, which holds only in-frame ones; the method was immunoSEQ multiplex PCR. The sample includes tens of thousands of clones, approximately 80% of them seen just once. Sequencing was done on a sample of peripheral blood. The origin of the receptors is a man in his 70s with acute or convalescent COVID-19.

J is TRBJ2-5 and V is TRBV7-2; D is perhaps TRBD1 (6 bases). CDR1 is SGHTA, CDR2 FQGNSA, per germline. This CDR3 has 14 residues. The germline V and J ends were trimmed by 3 bases and 4 bases, with 12 bases remaining between them. The CDR3 protein is CASSFGQIVETQYF. CDR3 sequence (DNA): TGTGCCAGCAGCTTTGGACAGATCGTAGAGACCCAGTACTTC.

The rearrangement joins TRBV28 to TRBJ2-7; D might be TRBD1 (6 bases). CDR1 is MDHEN and CDR2 is SYDVKM in the germline V gene. The CDR3 totals 16 residues. The V end lost 7 bases, the J end lost 1 base, and 20 bases lay between the germline ends. As DNA, the CDR3 is TGTGCCAGCATCCCCTACGTCAGGGGATCGTCCTACGAGCAGTACTTC. Translated, it gives CASIPYVRGSSYEQYF.

V usage is TRBV6-5 and J usage is TRBJ2-7, with 7 bases fitting TRBD1. Looked up from germline, CDR1 is MNHEY and CDR2 is SVGAGI. CDR3 length: 14 amino acids. The V segment lost 2 bases and the J segment 2 bases; nucleotides outside the gene matches: 3. As DNA, the CDR3 is TGTGCCAGCAGTTACCGGGACAGCACCTACGAGCAGTACGTC. Encoded protein: CASSYRDSTYEQYV.

The V gene is TRBV3-1 (or the pseudogene TRBV3-2), the J gene TRBJ2-3, with a tentative D call TRBD1 (6 bases). This CDR3 spans 15 amino acids. Trimming shortened V by 3 bases and J by 6 bases, and 16 bases separated the two germline ends. Germline V gives CDR1 LGHDT, CDR2 YNNKEL (reference sequence). The CDR3 sequence: CASSQDGAGADTQYF. Written as DNA, the CDR3 is TGTGCCAGCAGCCAGGACGGAGCAGGGGCGGATACGCAGTATTTT.

This clone was seen a handful of times. The rearrangement uses TRBV28 and TRBJ1-5, with D possibly TRBD1 on 6 matching bases. Per germline, CDR1 MDHEN and CDR2 SYDVKM. The CDR3 extends over 14 amino acids. V was shortened by 6 bases and J by 6 bases, with 15 bases between the two germline ends. CDR3 sequence reads: CASSSAQGSQPQHF. CDR3 bases: TGTGCCAGCAGCTCCGCACAGGGTAGTCAGCCCCAGCATTTT.

In nucleotides, the CDR3 is TGTGCCAGCAGCAGAAGCGGGGTTGCCACCGGGGAGCTGTTTTTT. Translating gives CASSRSGVATGELFF. V usage is TRBV7-2 and J usage is TRBJ2-2; 7 nucleotides match TRBD2. This CDR3 spans 15 amino acids. Unmatched junction bases numbered 7, after V lost 5 bases and J lost 4 bases. In germline, CDR1 is SGHTA, CDR2 FQGNSA.

This clone was seen a handful of times. The chain carries TRBV4-1 and TRBJ1-1; D remains ambiguous. Trimming stripped 4 bases from V and 4 bases from J, with 16 bases between. The CDR3 is 15 residues long. Germline lookup yields CDR1 MGHRA and CDR2 YSYEKL. The CDR3 loop is CASSPGPLTSTEAFF. The DNA for the CDR3 is TGCGCCAGCAGCCCGGGCCCCCTTACTAGCACTGAAGCTTTCTTT.

Notes on this clone: The sample carries other DNA sequences with the same CDR3. This chain uses TRBV7-9 with TRBJ2-5, with D uncertain. Trimming stripped 1 base from V and 5 bases from J, with 8 bases between. Per germline, CDR1 SEHNR and CDR2 FQNEAQ (reference sequence). The CDR3 loop spans 13 amino acids. The CDR3 spells CASSLGSGETQYF. As DNA, the CDR3 is TGTGCCAGCAGCTTAGGGTCCGGGGAGACCCAGTACTTC.

This chain connects TRBV6-5 to TRBJ2-4, with 7 bases lining up with TRBD1. This CDR3 has 14 amino acids. V lost 4 bases and J lost 7; bases outside the gene matches: 7. The germline CDR1 and CDR2 sequences are MNHEY and SVGAGI. The CDR3 here is CASSLQGIGNIQYF. The CDR3 DNA reads TGTGCCAGCAGTTTACAGGGGATTGGGAACATTCAGTACTTC.

The gene calls are TRBV7-8 and TRBJ2-3, with 14 bases that match TRBD2. Germline CDR1 reads SGHVS; CDR2 reads FQNEAQ. The CDR3 is 15 amino acids. Trimming took 3 bases from V and 8 from J; bases not matched to a gene: 4. The CDR3 DNA reads as TGTGCCAGCAGCTTGATGACTAGCGGGGGGGGTACGCAGTATTTT. Residues: CASSLMTSGGGTQYF. Combining the CDR3 with reference TRBV7-8 and TRBJ2-3 gives the whole variable domain GAGVSQSPRYKVAKRGQDVALRCDPISGHVSLFWYQQALGQGPEFLTYFQNEAQLDKSGLPSDRFFAERPEGSVSTLKIQRTQQEDSAVYLCASSLMTSGGGTQYFGPGTRLTVL.

The chain employs TRBV20-1 and TRBJ1-5, with 9 bases identical to TRBD1. After removal of 3 bases from V and 5 bases from J, the junction contained 2 bases not matched to a gene. Looked up from germline, CDR1 is DFQATT and CDR2 is SNEGSKA (reference sequence). The CDR3 sequence is 13 residues long. CDR3 amino acids: CSASGTGHQPQHF. Written as DNA, the CDR3 is TGCAGTGCTAGTGGGACAGGGCATCAGCCCCAGCATTTT.

DNA for the CDR3: TGTGCCAGCAGCTTAGGGACAGGGTCCCCACCCCAGCATTTT. The encoded protein is CASSLGTGSPPQHF. The chain couples TRBV7-9 to TRBJ1-5, with TRBD1 matching 8 bases. CDR1 is SEHNR, CDR2 FQNEAQ, per germline (reference sequence). There are 14 residues in the CDR3. V trimming: 1 base; J trimming: 10 bases; junction bases outside the gene matches: 6.

The table lists this clone with a count of one. This sequence joins TRBV7-9 and TRBJ2-2; D unclear. This CDR3 region has 14 residues. Between the trimmed V and J ends, which lost 3 bases and 5 bases, there was a span of 10 bases. CDR1 is SEHNR and CDR2 is FQNEAQ in the germline V gene (reference sequence). The DNA for the CDR3 is TGTGCCAGCAGCTTGACACAGTCGACCGGGGAGCTGTTTTTT. This encodes CASSLTQSTGELFF.

This clone appeared many times. V gene TRBV27 combines with J gene TRBJ2-2; D is possibly TRBD1 (5 bases). This CDR3 has 13 amino acids. Trimming stripped 2 bases from V and 7 bases from J, with 8 bases between. In germline, CDR1 is MNHEY, CDR2 SMNVEV (reference sequence). CDR3 region: CASSLQGIGELFF. The CDR3 DNA reads TGTGCCAGCAGTTTACAGGGAATCGGGGAGCTGTTTTTT.

The V gene is TRBV2, the J gene TRBJ2-7, with TRBD2 as a possible D gene (7 bases). V was cut by 5 bases and J by 3 bases, with 8 bases left in between. The CDR3 runs 12 residues. The germline gives CDR1 SNHLY, CDR2 FYNNEI. As DNA, the CDR3 is TGTGCCAGCAGTAGGGGGGGCTACGAGCAGTACGTC. Its translation is CASSRGGYEQYV.

The V gene is TRBV12-5, the J gene TRBJ2-3; a possible D gene is TRBD2 (7 bases). Germline CDR1 reads LGHNT; CDR2 reads FRNRAP. Trimming took 5 bases from V and 0 from J, leaving 24 bases between them. This CDR3 comprises 19 residues. This CDR3 is CASGPSGGASYASTDTQYF. The CDR3 bases are TGTGCTAGTGGTCCCTCGGGGGGCGCCTCCTACGCTAGCACAGATACGCAGTATTTT.

V is TRBV29-1 and J is TRBJ2-5; unclear D gene. V lost 4 bases to trimming and J lost 1 base, with 10 bases between them. CDR1 and CDR2 from the germline V gene are SQVTM and ANQGSEA. CDR3 size: 13 residues. The CDR3 DNA follows: TGCAGCGTTGCGACATTACTCCAAGAGACCCAGTACTTC. Residues: CSVATLLQETQYF.

CDR3 in amino acids: CASSLAQGQGNTEAFF. Here the CDR3 DNA reads TGTGCCAGCAGCTTAGCGCAAGGACAGGGAAACACTGAAGCTTTCTTT. The J gene is TRBJ1-1, the V gene TRBV7-9, with 8 bases matching TRBD1. V trimming: 0 bases; J trimming: 2 bases; junction bases outside the gene matches: 5. Germline V lookup: CDR1 SEHNR, CDR2 FQNEAQ (reference sequence). The CDR3 spans 16 residues.

This sequence joins TRBV6-5 and TRBJ1-6, with 9 bases identical to TRBD1. The CDR3 totals 14 residues. Trimming took 2 bases from V and 10 from J; bases not matched to a gene: 3. Germline V gene data show CDR1 as MNHEY and CDR2 as SVGAGI. DNA of the CDR3: TGTGCCAGCAGTTACGGGGACAGGGCATCACCCCTCCACTTT. This encodes CASSYGDRASPLHF.

V gene TRBV6-5 combines with J gene TRBJ1-6, with TRBD1 identical over 7 bases. This CDR3 comprises 14 residues. CDR1 and CDR2 from the germline V gene are MNHEY and SVGAGI. After removal of 6 bases from V and 7 bases from J, the junction contained 6 bases not matched to a gene. This CDR3 reads CASSLQGSNSPLHF. CDR3 sequence (DNA): TGTGCCAGCAGCCTACAGGGGTCGAATTCACCCCTCCACTTT.

In nucleotides, the CDR3 is TGTGCCAGCAGCCCTCGACAGCCTAGCTATGGCTACACCTTC. Translation gives CASSPRQPSYGYTF. The rearrangement joins TRBV7-9 to TRBJ1-2; a weak D match, TRBD1 (5 bases). The CDR3 spans 14 residues. The ends were cut back, 5 bases at V and 4 bases at J, with 14 bases in the middle. CDR1 is SEHNR, CDR2 FQNEAQ, per germline (reference sequence).

The V gene is TRBV21-1, the J gene TRBJ2-4; whether TRBD1, the table's D call, matches the DNA was not checked. TRBV21-1 is noted as a pseudogene. This CDR3 is 18 amino acids long. CDR3 DNA sequence: TGTGCCAGCAGCAAAGCCCCCGGCCCAGGGATAGCCAAAAACATTCAGTACTTC. This encodes CASSKAPGPGIAKNIQYF.

This chain links TRBV9 with TRBJ2-1; D unresolved. This CDR3 has 14 amino acids. Looked up from germline, CDR1 is SGDLS and CDR2 is YYNGEE. V was pared by 2 bases and J by 6 bases, with 12 bases between. The CDR3 sequence is CASSVLAARNEQFF. CDR3 DNA sequence: TGTGCCAGCAGCGTCCTGGCGGCCCGCAATGAGCAGTTCTTC.

The chain links TRBV5-1 to TRBJ1-1; D call uncertain. Germline CDR1 reads SGHRS; CDR2 reads YFSETQ. CDR3 length: 16 amino acids. V gave up 0 bases and J gave up 0 bases, with 12 bases separating them. CDR3 amino acids: CASSLEAAGLNTEAFF. The CDR3 region has the DNA TGCGCCAGCAGCTTGGAGGCGGCGGGTTTGAACACTGAAGCTTTCTTT.

This clone was counted only a few times. The V gene is TRBV19, the J gene TRBJ2-2; 9 bases fit TRBD2. This CDR3 has 14 residues. Germline lookup yields CDR1 LNHDA and CDR2 SQIVND (reference sequence). With 4 bases clipped from V and 6 bases from J, the junction kept 3 bases outside the gene matches. This CDR3 is CASSRVAGAGELFF. CDR3 sequence (DNA): TGTGCCAGTAGTAGGGTAGCGGGAGCCGGGGAGCTGTTTTTT.

The V and J genes are TRBV6-1 and TRBJ1-3, with a possible D match to TRBD1 (5 bases). The CDR3 is 17 amino acids. Per germline, CDR1 MNHNS and CDR2 SASEGT. V was shortened by 1 base and J by 4 bases, with 17 bases between the two germline ends. CDR3 DNA sequence: TGTGCCAGCAGTGAAGATGGACGGGGGATAGGGGGAAACACCATATATTTT. This codes for CASSEDGRGIGGNTIYF.

The V and J genes are TRBV7-8 and TRBJ2-7; tentatively, D is TRBD1 (6 bases). This CDR3 has 17 residues. Trimming stripped 0 bases from V and 3 bases from J, with 18 bases between. Looked up from germline, CDR1 is SGHVS and CDR2 is FQNEAQ. CDR3 amino acids: CASSLALWSGDNYEQYF. CDR3 DNA: TGTGCCAGCAGCTTAGCGCTTTGGTCAGGGGACAACTACGAGCAGTACTTC.

This rearrangement joins TRBV28 to TRBJ1-5; TRBD1 agrees at 7 bases. Looked up from germline, CDR1 is MDHEN and CDR2 is SYDVKM. V dropped 3 bases and J dropped 3; count of bases not matched to a gene: 5. This CDR3 region has 15 residues. CDR3 sequence (DNA): TGTGCCAGCAGTTTCCGGGACAGCATCAATCAGCCCCAGCATTTT. Translating it yields CASSFRDSINQPQHF.